This TCR beta chain is drawn from a study of T-cell reconstitution after alpha-beta-depleted transplantation in children (dated by TCRdb to about 2016). For context, the study as a whole: T-cell immune reconstitution after TCRalphabeta/CD19-depleted allogeneic hematopoietic cell transplantation in children was quantitatively tracked in the study by means of TCR repertoire profiling. Overall results and qualifications from the work: In some patients, the high TCRbeta diversity seen at day 60 was put down to recipient T cells and intrathymic progenitors that had survived conditioning. The apparently early recovery of alphabetaT-cell counts about two months after transplant reportedly depended on only several hundred rapidly expanded clones that came from non-depleted graft cells. Over subsequent months, a decline in hyperexpanded clone frequencies was noted, and after one year, T-cell counts and TCRbeta diversity were mostly ascribed to newly produced T cells.

Library method: PCR. Sequencing was performed on an Illumina HiSeq 2500. TCR library preparation used molecular barcoding, with unique molecular identifiers applied to normalize quantification of the TCRbeta repertoire. The public sequencing data were trimmed at Q25 with fastp and processed into clonotypes with MiXCR by TCRdb, which kept only in-frame beta chains. Each CDR3 protein gets just one entry, which takes the most common genes and DNA from the rows behind it. This sample holds 450,000 to 550,000 distinct CDR3 sequences; roughly an eighth were observed only once. The ten largest make up 12% to 15% of the sample. Regarding this clonotype: Its antigen is currently not known. The input lacks base qualities; no much larger clone sits a single base away.

The germline V gene provides CDR1 LGHNA and CDR2 YSLEER. The CDR3, from cysteine to phenylalanine, totals 15 residues. This entry keeps only the CDR3 DNA: 45 bases, framed from base 1. Germline trimming: 0 bases from V, 9 bases from J; junction bases outside gene matches: 8. The label giving this sample's treatment or condition can be read as: allogeneic hematopoietic cell transplantation with graft depleted of TCRalphabeta T cells and CD19 B cells. Transplant recipients were children who received TCRalphabeta/CD19-depleted allogeneic hematopoietic cell grafts. This specimen was PBMCs, mostly from graft donor cells, taken 180 days after TCRalphabeta/CD19-depleted stem cell transplant. This sequence originates from a female patient aged 2 to 10 who had a stem cell transplant for aplastic anemia, so the T cells may come from the graft donor. The chain couples TRBV4-3 to TRBJ2-1, and TRBD2 matches 7 of the central bases. At the DNA level, the sequence is TGCGCCAGCAGCCAAGATCGGCGGGAGACGTTTGAGCAGTTCTTC. It is translated as CASSQDRRETFEQFF.